This T cell receptor beta chain was recovered during a study of vaccination and CD4 T cells after COVID-19. Study-wide results and caveats: Recorded median SARS-CoV-2-reactive clonotype numbers increased from around 20 to 38 without reaching significance.

A note on this clonotype: Its antigen remains unknown.

Treatment indicated: approximately 11-day PBMC culture with coronavirus spike peptide pools or control peptides (ViraFEST assay). CDR3 length: 13 amino acids. Per the germline V gene, CDR1 is MDHEN and CDR2 is SYDVKM. Trimming left V 8 bases short and J 0 bases short, with 11 bases between. The Oncomine TCR Beta short-read assay was what sequenced the DNA obtained from cultured CD4+ T cells. Each CDR3 protein gets one entry after TCRdb re-called the PCR reads with MiXCR. Among about 19,000 distinct CDR3 sequences, 23% were seen once, and the ten largest hold 7.8%. The specimen was cultured CD4+ T cells from blood. The TCR was taken from a human donor with COVID-19. The V call is TRBV28, the J call TRBJ2-7; possible D gene TRBD2, 5 bases. The CDR3 here is CASGGGSSYEQYF. Here the CDR3 DNA reads TGTGCCAGCGGTGGAGGTTCCTCCTACGAGCAGTACTTC.